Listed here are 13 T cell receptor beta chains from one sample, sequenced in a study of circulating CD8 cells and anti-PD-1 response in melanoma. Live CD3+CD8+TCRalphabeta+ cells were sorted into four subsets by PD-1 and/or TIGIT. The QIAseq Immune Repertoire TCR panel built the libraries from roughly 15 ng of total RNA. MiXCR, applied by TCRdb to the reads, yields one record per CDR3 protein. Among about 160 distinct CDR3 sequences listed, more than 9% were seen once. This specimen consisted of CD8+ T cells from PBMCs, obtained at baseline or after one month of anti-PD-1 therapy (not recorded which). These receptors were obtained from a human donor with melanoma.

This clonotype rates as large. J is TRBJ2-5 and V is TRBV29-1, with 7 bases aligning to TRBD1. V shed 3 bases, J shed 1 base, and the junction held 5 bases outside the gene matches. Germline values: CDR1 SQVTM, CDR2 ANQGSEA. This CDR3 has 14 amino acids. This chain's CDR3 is CSVDQGTAQETQYF. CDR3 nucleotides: TGCAGCGTTGATCAAGGGACAGCCCAAGAGACCCAGTACTTC.

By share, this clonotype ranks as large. CDR3 DNA sequence: TGTGCCAGCAGCTTCAACGTGGGACAGATTAACACCGGGGAGCTGTTTTTT. Translation: CASSFNVGQINTGELFF. The chain is built from TRBV28 and TRBJ2-2, with 7 bases aligning to TRBD1. Germline trimming cut 6 bases from V and 2 bases from J; bases unmatched to any gene: 12. The CDR3 is made up of 17 amino acids. Germline-derived CDR1 and CDR2 are MDHEN and SYDVKM.

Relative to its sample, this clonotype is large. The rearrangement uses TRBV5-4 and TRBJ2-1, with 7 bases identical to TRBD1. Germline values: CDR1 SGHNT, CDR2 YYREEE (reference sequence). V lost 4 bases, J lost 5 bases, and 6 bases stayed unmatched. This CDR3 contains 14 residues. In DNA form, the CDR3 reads TGTGCCAGCAGCCTTTCCGGGACAGACAATGAGCAGTTCTTC. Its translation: CASSLSGTDNEQFF.

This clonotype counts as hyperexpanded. CDR3 DNA: TGTGCCAGCACCCAGCAAGCTGGGGCCAACGTCCTGACTTTC. Its translation: CASTQQAGANVLTF. The V call is TRBV28, the J call TRBJ2-6; D is ambiguous. Germline V gives CDR1 MDHEN, CDR2 SYDVKM. The V end lost 7 bases, the J end lost 2 bases, and 9 bases lay between the germline ends. The CDR3 consists of 14 residues.

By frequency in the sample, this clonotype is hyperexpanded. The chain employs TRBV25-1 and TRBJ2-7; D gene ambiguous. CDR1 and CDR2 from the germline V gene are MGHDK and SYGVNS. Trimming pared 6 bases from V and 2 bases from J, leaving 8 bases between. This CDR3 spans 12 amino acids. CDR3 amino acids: CASSTNPYEQYF. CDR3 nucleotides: TGTGCCAGCAGCACCAATCCCTACGAGCAGTACTTC.

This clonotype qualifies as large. In DNA, the CDR3 is TGCAGCGTTCCCACATGGAATGAGCAGTTCTTC. Translation gives CSVPTWNEQFF. This chain joins TRBV29-1 and TRBJ2-1; D call uncertain. The germline V gene encodes CDR1 SQVTM and CDR2 ANQGSEA. V was shortened by 5 bases and J by 7 bases, with 9 bases between the two germline ends. CDR3 length: 11 amino acids.

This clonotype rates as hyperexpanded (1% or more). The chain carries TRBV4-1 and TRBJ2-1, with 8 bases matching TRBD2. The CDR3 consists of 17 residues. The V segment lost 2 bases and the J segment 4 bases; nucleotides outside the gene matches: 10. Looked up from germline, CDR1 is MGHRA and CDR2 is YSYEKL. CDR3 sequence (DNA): TGCGCCAGCAGCCAACGGGAGGGTTCCTTCAGATACAATGAGCAGTTCTTC. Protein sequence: CASSQREGSFRYNEQFF.

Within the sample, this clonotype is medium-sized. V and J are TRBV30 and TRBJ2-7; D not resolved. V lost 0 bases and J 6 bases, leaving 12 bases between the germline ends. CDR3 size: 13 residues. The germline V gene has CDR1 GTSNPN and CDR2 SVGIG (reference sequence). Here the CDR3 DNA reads TGTGCCTGGAGTGTACAGAAGGGCCTCGAGCAGTACTTC. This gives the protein CAWSVQKGLEQYF.

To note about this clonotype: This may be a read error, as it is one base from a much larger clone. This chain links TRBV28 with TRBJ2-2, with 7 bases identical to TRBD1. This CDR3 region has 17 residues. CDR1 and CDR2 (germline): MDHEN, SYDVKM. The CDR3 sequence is CASSFNVGQINTGKLFF. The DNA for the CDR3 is TGTGCCAGCAGCTTCAACGTGGGACAGATTAACACCGGGAAGCTGTTTTTT.

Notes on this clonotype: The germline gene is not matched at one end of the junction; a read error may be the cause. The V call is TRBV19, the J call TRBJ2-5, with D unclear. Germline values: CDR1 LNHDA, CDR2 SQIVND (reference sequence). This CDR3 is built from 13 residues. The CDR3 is CASSGLTQEAQYF. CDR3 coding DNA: TGTGCCAGTAGCGGCCTAACACAAGAGGCCCAGTACTTC.

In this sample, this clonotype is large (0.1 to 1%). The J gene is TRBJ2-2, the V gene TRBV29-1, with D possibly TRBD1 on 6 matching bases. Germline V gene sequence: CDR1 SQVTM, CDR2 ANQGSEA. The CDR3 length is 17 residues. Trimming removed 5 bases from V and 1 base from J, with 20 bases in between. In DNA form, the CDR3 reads TGCAGCGTTTCCGGGACAAAACTTACCTTGAACACCGGGGAGCTGTTTTTT. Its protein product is CSVSGTKLTLNTGELFF.

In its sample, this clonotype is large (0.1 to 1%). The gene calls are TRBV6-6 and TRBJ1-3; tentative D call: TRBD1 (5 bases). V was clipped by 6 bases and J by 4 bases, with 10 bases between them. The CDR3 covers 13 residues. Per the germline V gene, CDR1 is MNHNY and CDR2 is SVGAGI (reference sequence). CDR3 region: CASRPGSGNTIYF. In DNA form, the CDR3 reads TGTGCCAGCAGACCAGGGTCAGGAAACACCATATATTTT.

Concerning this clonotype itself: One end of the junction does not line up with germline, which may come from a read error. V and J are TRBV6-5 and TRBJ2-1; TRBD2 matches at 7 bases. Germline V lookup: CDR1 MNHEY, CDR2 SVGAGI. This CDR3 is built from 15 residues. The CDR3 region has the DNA TGTGCCAGCAGTCCTTCGACTAGCTCCTACAATGGGCAGTTCTTC. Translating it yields CASSPSTSSYNGQFF.